This T cell receptor beta chain stems from a study of cytomegalovirus exposure and HLA in healthy donors. General study findings and limits: Later analysis associated a missense DCLRE1C variant with TCR beta V- and J-gene trimming.

As concerns this clone: Its antigen is unknown.

A multiplex PCR was run with 60 Vbeta primers and 13 Jbeta primers. Sequencing was performed with immunoSEQ multiplex PCR; in TCRdb, only in-frame clones are kept and a portion is missing. Among 50,000 to 60,000 clones listed, around 78% were seen once. The ends were cut back, 11 bases at V and 4 bases at J, with 20 bases in the middle. This CDR3 has 14 residues. Germline CDR1 reads MNHEY; CDR2 reads SMNVEV (reference sequence). The source material was PBMCs. The TCR originated in a female donor in good health and CMV-seronegative. The gene calls are TRBV27 and TRBJ1-2; tentative D call: TRBD1 (5 bases). This CDR3 is CASYGGSRGYGYTF. In DNA form, the CDR3 reads TGTGCCTCCTATGGGGGGTCACGGGGCTATGGCTACACCTTC.